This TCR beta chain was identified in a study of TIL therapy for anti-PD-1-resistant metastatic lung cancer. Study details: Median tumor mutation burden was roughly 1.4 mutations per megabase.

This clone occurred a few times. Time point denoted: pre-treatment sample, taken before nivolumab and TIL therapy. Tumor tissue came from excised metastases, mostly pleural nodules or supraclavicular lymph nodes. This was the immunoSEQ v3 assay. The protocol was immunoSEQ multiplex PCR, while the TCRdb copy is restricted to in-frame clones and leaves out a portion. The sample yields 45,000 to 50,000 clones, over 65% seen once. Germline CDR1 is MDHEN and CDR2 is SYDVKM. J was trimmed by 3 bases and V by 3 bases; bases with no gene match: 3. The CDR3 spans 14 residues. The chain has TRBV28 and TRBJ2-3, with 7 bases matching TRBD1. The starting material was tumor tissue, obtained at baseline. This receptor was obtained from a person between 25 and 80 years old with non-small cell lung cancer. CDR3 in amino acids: CASSFLQGTDTQYF. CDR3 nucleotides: TGTGCCAGCAGTTTCCTACAGGGGACAGATACGCAGTATTTT. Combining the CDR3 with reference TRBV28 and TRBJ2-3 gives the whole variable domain DVKVTQSSRYLVKRTGEKVFLECVQDMDHENMFWYRQDPGLGLRLIYFSYDVKMKEKGDIPEGYSVSREKKERFSLILESASTNQTSMYLCASSFLQGTDTQYFGPGTRLTVL.